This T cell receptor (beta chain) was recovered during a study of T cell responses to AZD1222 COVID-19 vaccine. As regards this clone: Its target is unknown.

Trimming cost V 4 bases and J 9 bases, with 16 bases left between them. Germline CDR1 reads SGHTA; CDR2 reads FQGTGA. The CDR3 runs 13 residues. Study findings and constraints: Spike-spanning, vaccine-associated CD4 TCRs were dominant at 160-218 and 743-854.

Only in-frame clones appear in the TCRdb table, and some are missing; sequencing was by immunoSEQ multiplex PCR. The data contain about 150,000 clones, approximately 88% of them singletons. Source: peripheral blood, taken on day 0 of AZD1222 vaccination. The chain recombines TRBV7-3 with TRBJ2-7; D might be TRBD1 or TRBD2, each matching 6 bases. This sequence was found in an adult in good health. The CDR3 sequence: CASSSPAGGPQYF. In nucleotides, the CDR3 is TGTGCCAGCAGCTCACCGGCCGGGGGCCCGCAGTACTTC.